The following is a T cell receptor beta chain sequence with its context. What antigen it recognizes has not been identified. No base qualities exist here, and no much larger clone lies one base off it. CDR1 LGHNT and CDR2 FRNRAP are derived from the germline V gene. There are 15 amino acids in the CDR3, from cysteine to phenylalanine inclusive. Only CDR3 DNA is held: 45 bases, read in frame from base 1. V is shortened by 2 bases, J by 1 base, and the region joining them spans 11 bases. The sample comes from a study of cytomegalovirus exposure and HLA in healthy donors (dated 2017 in TCRdb). Regarding the research as a whole: An earlier analysis of a few hundred of the donors reported 250 to 300 Gb of sequence data and 95 million to 140 million unique TCR beta sequences obtained from about 179 million T cells. An early release that covered some 640 HLA-typed donors contained about 300 gigabases of sequencing data and around 80 million unique TCR sequences. The genetic ancestry cluster associated with self-reported Caucasian donors included about four fifths of the 398 genotyped donors. The study aimed to test whether signatures of past pathogen exposure could be identified by cataloging public T cell receptors. The study used immunosequencing to profile the T cell repertoires of about 670 subjects and linked those repertoires to cytomegalovirus serostatus. A separate validation cohort of over 95 different subjects was used in addition to the roughly 700-subject first cohort. To predict cytomegalovirus infection status, the study combined high-throughput TCR immunosequencing, statistical association of individual TCRs with disease status, and machine learning. A later analysis re-examined previously published TCR beta repertoires from more than 600 donors and added high-resolution HLA genotyping to investigate patterns of TCR occurrence. Rather than drawing on any new phenotypic data, the later analysis identified candidate immune exposures from TCR beta sequences and the way those sequences occurred across donors. An earlier analysis of more than 450 of the donors used high-throughput TCR beta sequencing to judge whether each TCR beta V gene segment behaved as functional or pseudogenic. Alongside the repertoire data, information on donor age, sex, ethnicity and CMV serostatus was compiled. In a later genetic analysis, genome-wide SNP genotypes for about three fifths of the roughly 670 donors were used, and that subset was treated as a discovery cohort. Every discovery cohort repertoire had been produced on one sequencing platform. HLA typing covered class I and class II loci at four-digit resolution. The number of typed donors differed by locus: about 620-640 for A, B, C, DRB1 and DQB1; some 540 for DQA1; 606 for DPA1; and about 450 for DPB1. Roughly five DR-DQ haplotypes were handled as single units for association and clustering because linkage in the cohort was strong. Across some 400 genotyped donors of the cohort, an average of about 240,000 unique TCR beta nucleotide sequences per donor were sequenced, and around 19% of those sequences were non-productive.

What the work shows at the level of the full study, not this receptor alone: A later analysis associated 16,951 TCR beta sequences with specific HLA alleles at a false discovery rate of 0.05. Immune exposure information for the cohort was limited to CMV serostatus. Linkage disequilibrium might explain the correlated functional status among segregating V segments, but an unknown experimental factor could not be excluded. In vitro tests confirmed that a few of the cytomegalovirus-associated TCR beta chains recognize cytomegalovirus antigens. In the study, some 160 TCR beta chains were listed as associated with cytomegalovirus. HLA typing was unavailable for some donors at each locus, so association tests used only the typed subset. The presence/absence analyses assumed that sequencing depth was roughly uniform across donors, and that assumption may not be true. An association between a missense DCLRE1C variant and V-gene and J-gene trimming of TCR beta chains was found in a later genetic analysis and replicated in an independent cohort. A later analysis found that most CMV-associated TCR beta chains appeared HLA-restricted, with HLA associations seemingly driven largely by CMV exposure. The classifier was reported to diagnose cytomegalovirus status with high specificity and sensitivity in both the original and validation cohorts. In an earlier analysis of roughly 500 of the donors, most TCR beta V segments appeared in productive rearrangements about 87% or about 30% of the time, broadly matching IMGT annotations. A later analysis found that TCR association rates varied across HLA loci, with DRB1 alleles showing the most associated TCRs and HLA-C alleles the fewest. It was suggested by the authors that the approach could potentially be generalized to other disease states and immunological phenotypes. In a later genetic analysis, fewer N-insertions in productive TCRs were reported among donors in an Asian-associated ancestry cluster than the approximately 710-donor mean. Some IMGT-functional V segments, including TRBV6-2 and TRBV6-3, could not be distinguished by the 87-base-pair reads and were therefore excluded. Most TCR sequences were seen in very few donors, while some public TCRs were found in many individuals. About 17 rarely observed V segments, including chromosome 9 orphons, were excluded from the earlier analysis of approximately 500 of the donors because counts were too low. This cohort had only TCR beta chains sequenced, and the lack of alpha or paired-chain data limited which features could be detected. When HLA alleles, especially DR and DQ, strongly co-occurred, TCR associations were difficult to assign to individual alleles. A cluster of highly shared sequence variants was judged likely to be a technical artifact of the sequencing pipeline. In a later analysis, HLA-associated TCR beta chains were found to be more clonally expanded and to have lower generation probabilities than equally common non-associated chains. According to a later analysis, parvovirus B19, influenza, CMV and Epstein-Barr virus appeared linked to several top co-occurrence clusters. A further reported finding was that TCR beta sequences accurately predicted the HLA-A and HLA-B alleles for most subjects in the first cohort.

Preparation of the library involved the immunoSEQ multiplex PCR assay. For the multiplex PCR, a mixture combining 60 forward primers for TCR Vbeta segments and 13 reverse primers for TCR Jbeta segments was used. Amplification of the CDR3 region of rearranged TCR beta genes was performed with a multiplex PCR assay on genomic DNA. The amplified TCR beta libraries were sequenced on the Illumina HiSeq System as 87-base-pair reads. Regarding the original processing steps: A later analysis tallied approximately 87 million unique TCR beta chains across the 666 repertoires, and approximately 12 million of those chains were shared by two or more donors. Raw reads were error-corrected and collapsed into unique sequences with a nearest-neighbor algorithm that merged closely related sequences to remove PCR and sequencing errors. V, D and J gene segments were assigned by aligning CDR3 sequences to IMGT reference sequences. For a sequence to be retained, a match of at least six nucleotides to both a V gene segment and a J gene segment was required. Rearrangements were called productive when the CDR3 lacked stop codons and stayed in frame with V and J; all others were non-productive. CDR3 was defined according to IMGT convention as the region running from the second conserved V-encoded cysteine to the conserved J-encoded phenylalanine. The earlier analysis of fewer than 700 of the donors excluded sequences that lacked an unambiguous match to a single V gene segment. In an earlier analysis of around 600 of the donors, V segments were called functional above 56.7% productive rearrangements and were called segregating when the between-donor standard deviation exceeded 5%. A statistical classification framework was built to diagnose cytomegalovirus status from the catalog of TCR beta chain sequences. In a later analysis, TCR nucleotide sequences were compared against IMGT/GENE-DB human TR gene sequences so that V and J genes could be assigned. A later analysis assigned CDR3 sequences and most-parsimonious VDJ recombination scenarios with the TCRdist pipeline. In a later analysis, every TCR beta chain was defined by the combination of its CDR3 amino acid sequence and its V-gene family, and reads without a unique V-gene family were dropped. In a later analysis, several hundred highly shared, low-generation-probability nucleotide sequences were removed to address suspected cross-contamination and a sequencing artifact. In a later analysis, a clonal expansion index for each public chain was calculated from normalized within-repertoire ranks of inferred template counts. In a later analysis, generation probabilities were computed with a VDJ recombination model fitted to out-of-frame rearrangements, and the resulting probabilities were checked against IGoR. Hypergeometric tests were used in a later analysis to score TCR-TCR, TCR-HLA and TCR-CMV co-occurrence, with a repertoire-size bias correction applied to the TCR pairs. To estimate false discovery rates, a later analysis permuted the HLA or CMV assignments 20 times. In a later analysis, co-occurring TCRs were grouped with DBSCAN, and TCRdist sequence similarity was added when clustering was performed within HLA-allele-positive subsets. Repertoires with fewer than 30,000 or more than 120,000 public chains, plus five repertoires with anomalous nucleotide sharing, were excluded from co-occurrence clustering. The table was pulled from immuneACCESS by TCRdb, which kept in-frame rearrangements only. Such tables lose some clones; where checked, under half of the loss comes from unresolved V genes, and the rest has no known cause. From that table come the V and J calls and clone size; the DNA was used to work out D and trimming. Across this sample there are around 140,000 clones, with approximately 63% seen only once. The top ten clonotypes cover roughly 1.9% of the sample.

The cohort was made up of approximately 670 healthy bone marrow donors. All cohort members were sampled while nominally healthy, although unrecorded immune exposures were likely present. The donor tested CMV seropositive, placing the donor among the approximately 290 seropositive members of the cohort. Every donor gave a peripheral blood sample, and the peripheral blood mononuclear cells from that sample were used for TCR beta sequencing. The Qiagen DNeasy Blood Extraction Kit was used to extract genomic DNA from the blood cell samples. The TCR sequence derives from a woman in her sixties or seventies in good health and CMV-seropositive. The receptor chain draws on TRBV12-5 and TRBJ1-1; the D region possibly corresponds to TRBD1 (5 bases align). Sequenced: PBMCs. The CDR3 in this case is CASGLRTPKNTEAFF. Read as DNA, the sequence is TGTGCTAGTGGTTTGAGGACACCCAAGAACACTGAAGCTTTCTTT.